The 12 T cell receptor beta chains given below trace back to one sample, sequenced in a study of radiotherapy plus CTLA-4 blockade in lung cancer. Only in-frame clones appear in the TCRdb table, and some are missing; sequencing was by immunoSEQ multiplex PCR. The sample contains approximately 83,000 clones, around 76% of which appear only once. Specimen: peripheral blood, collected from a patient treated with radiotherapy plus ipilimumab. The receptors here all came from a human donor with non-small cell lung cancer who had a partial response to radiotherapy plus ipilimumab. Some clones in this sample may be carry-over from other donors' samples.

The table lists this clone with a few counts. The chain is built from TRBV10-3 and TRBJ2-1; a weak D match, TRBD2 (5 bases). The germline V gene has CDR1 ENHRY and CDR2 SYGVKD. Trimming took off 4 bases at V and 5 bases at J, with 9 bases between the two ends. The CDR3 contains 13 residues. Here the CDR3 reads CAISGGLDNEQFF. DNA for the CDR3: TGTGCCATCAGTGGCGGACTCGACAATGAGCAGTTCTTC.

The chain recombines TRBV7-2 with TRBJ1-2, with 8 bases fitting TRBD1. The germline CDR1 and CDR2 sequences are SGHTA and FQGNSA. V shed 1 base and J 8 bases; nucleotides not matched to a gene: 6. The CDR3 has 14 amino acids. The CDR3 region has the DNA TGTGCCAGCAGCTTAGATCAGGGGGCGCGAGGCTACACCTTC. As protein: CASSLDQGARGYTF. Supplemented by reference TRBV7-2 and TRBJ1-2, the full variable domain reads GAGVSQSPSNKVTEKGKDVELRCDPISGHTALYWYRQSLGQGLEFLIYFQGNSAPDKSGLPSDRFSAERTGGSVSTLTIQRTQQEDSAVYLCASSLDQGARGYTFGSGTRLTVV.

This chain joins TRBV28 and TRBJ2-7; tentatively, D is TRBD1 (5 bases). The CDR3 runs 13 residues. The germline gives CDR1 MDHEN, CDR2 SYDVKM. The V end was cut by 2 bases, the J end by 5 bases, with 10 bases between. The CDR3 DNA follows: TGTGCCAGCAGTTTACACGGACACAACGAGCAGTACTTC. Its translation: CASSLHGHNEQYF.

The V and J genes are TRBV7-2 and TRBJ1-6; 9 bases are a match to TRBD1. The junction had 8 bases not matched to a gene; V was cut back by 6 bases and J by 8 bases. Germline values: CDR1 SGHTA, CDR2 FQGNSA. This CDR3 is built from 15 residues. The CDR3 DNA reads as TGTGCCAGCAGACAGAGGACAGGGGAGTATTCACCCCTCCACTTT. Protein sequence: CASRQRTGEYSPLHF.

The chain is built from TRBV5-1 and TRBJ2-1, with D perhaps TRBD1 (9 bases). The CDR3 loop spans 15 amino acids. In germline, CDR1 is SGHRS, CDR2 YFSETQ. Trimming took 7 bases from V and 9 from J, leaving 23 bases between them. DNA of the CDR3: TGCGCCAGCGCAAGGGGGACAGGGAGCGGGAGTGAGCAGTTCTTC. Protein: CASARGTGSGSEQFF.

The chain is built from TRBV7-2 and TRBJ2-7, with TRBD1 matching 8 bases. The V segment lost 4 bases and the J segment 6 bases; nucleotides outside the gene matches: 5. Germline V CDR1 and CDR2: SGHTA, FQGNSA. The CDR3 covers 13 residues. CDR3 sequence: CASSSTGAGEQYF. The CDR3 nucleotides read TGTGCCAGCAGCTCGACAGGGGCGGGCGAGCAGTACTTC.

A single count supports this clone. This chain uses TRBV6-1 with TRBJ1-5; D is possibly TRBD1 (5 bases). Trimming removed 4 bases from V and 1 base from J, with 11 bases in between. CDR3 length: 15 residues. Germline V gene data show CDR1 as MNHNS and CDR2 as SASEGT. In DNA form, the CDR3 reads TGTGCCAGCAGTGGGGGCCCCGGGAGCAATCAGCCCCAGCATTTT. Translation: CASSGGPGSNQPQHF.

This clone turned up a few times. This CDR3 is CASTLSGRTEAFF. Written as DNA, the CDR3 is TGTGCCAGCACCCTATCGGGGAGAACTGAAGCTTTCTTT. The chain recombines TRBV5-4 with TRBJ1-1; D is undetermined. The germline CDR1 and CDR2 sequences are SGHNT and YYREEE (reference sequence). This CDR3 contains 13 residues. V was cut by 6 bases and J by 5 bases, with 14 bases left in between.

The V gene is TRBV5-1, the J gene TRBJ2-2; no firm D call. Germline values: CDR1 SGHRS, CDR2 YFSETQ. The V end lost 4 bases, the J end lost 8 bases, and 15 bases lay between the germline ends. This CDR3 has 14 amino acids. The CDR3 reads CASSPQVQAGELFF. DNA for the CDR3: TGCGCCAGCAGCCCCCAAGTGCAGGCAGGGGAGCTGTTTTTT. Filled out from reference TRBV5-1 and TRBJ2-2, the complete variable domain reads KAGVTQTPRYLIKTRGQQVTLSCSPISGHRSVSWYQQTPGQGLQFLFEYFSETQRNKGNFPGRFSGRQFSNSRSEMNVSTLELGDSALYLCASSPQVQAGELFFGEGSRLTVL.

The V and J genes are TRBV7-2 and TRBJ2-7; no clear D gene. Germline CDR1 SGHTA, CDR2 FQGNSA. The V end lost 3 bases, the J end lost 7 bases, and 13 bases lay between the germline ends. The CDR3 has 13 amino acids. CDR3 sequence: CASSFLQVQEQYF. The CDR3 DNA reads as TGTGCCAGCAGCTTCCTTCAGGTCCAAGAGCAGTACTTC.

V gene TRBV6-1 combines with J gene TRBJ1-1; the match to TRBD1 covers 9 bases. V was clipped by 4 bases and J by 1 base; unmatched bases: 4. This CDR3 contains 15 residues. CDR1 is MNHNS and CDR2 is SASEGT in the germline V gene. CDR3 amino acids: CASSAGGQGNTEAFF. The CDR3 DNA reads TGTGCCAGCAGTGCGGGGGGACAGGGGAACACTGAAGCTTTCTTT.

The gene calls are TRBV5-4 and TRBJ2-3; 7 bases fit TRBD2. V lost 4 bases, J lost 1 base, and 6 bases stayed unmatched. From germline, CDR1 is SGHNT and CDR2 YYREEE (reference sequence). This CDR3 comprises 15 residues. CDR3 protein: CASSLPGLRTDTQYF. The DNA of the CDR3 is TGTGCCAGCAGCCTCCCGGGACTACGCACAGATACGCAGTATTTT. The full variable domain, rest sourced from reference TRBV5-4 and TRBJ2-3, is ETGVTQSPTHLIKTRGQQVTLRCSSQSGHNTVSWYQQALGQGPQFIFQYYREEENGRGNFPPRFSGLQFPNYSSELNVNALELDDSALYLCASSLPGLRTDTQYFGPGTRLTVL.